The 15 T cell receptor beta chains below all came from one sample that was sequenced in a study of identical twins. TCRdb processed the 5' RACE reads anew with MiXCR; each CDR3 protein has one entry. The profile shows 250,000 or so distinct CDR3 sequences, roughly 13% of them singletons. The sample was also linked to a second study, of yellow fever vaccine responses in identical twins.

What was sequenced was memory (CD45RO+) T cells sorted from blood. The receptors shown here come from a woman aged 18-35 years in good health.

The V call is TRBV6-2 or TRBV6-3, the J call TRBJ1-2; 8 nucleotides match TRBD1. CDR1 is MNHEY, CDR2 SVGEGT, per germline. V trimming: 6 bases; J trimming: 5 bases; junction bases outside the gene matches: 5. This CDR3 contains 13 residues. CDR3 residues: CASRFGQGYGYTF. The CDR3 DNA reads TGTGCCAGCAGATTCGGACAGGGATATGGCTACACCTTC.

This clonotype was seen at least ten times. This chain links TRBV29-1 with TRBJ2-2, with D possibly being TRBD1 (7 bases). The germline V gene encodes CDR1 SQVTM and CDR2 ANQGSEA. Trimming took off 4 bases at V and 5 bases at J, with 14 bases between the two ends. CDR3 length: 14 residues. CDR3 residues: CSVGGGAGTGELFF. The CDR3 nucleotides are TGCAGCGTTGGAGGGGGCGCGGGGACCGGGGAGCTGTTTTTT.

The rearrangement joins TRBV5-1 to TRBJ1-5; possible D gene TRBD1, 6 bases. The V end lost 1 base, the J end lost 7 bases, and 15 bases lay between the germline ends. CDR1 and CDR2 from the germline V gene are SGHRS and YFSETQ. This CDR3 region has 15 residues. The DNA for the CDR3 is TGCGCCAGCAGCTTGTGGGGGCGCGAGGGACAGCCCCAGCATTTT. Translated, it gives CASSLWGREGQPQHF.

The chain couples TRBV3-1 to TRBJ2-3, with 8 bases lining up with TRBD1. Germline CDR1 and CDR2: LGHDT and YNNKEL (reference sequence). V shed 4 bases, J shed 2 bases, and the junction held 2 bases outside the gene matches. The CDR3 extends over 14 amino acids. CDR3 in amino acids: CASSRTGITDTQYF. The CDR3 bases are TGTGCCAGCAGCCGGACAGGGATCACAGATACGCAGTATTTT.

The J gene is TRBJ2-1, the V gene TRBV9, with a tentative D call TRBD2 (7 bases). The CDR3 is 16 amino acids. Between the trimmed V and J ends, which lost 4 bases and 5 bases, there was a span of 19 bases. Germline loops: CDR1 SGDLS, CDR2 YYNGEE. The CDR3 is CASSSDPRGANNEQFF. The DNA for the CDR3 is TGTGCCAGCAGCTCAGACCCCCGGGGGGCAAACAATGAGCAGTTCTTC.

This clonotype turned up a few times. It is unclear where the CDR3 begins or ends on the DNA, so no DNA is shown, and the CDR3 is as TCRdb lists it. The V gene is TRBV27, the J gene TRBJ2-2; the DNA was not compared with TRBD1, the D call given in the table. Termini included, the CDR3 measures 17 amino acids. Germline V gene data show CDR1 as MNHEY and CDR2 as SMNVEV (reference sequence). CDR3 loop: CTSSSDRDRGPAGSCFF.

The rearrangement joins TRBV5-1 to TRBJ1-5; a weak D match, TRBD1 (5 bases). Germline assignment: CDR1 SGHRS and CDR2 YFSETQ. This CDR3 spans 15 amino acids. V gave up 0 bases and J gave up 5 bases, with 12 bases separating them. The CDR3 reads CASSLAGLGDQPQHF. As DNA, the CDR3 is TGCGCCAGCAGCTTGGCCGGGTTGGGGGATCAGCCCCAGCATTTT.

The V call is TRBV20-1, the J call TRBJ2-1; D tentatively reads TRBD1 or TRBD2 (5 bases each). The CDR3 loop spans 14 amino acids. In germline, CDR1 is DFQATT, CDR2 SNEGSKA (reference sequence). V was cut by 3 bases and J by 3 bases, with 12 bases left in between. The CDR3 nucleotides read TGCAGTGCTAGCGCCGGGACCCTCTACAATGAGCAGTTCTTC. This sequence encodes CSASAGTLYNEQFF.

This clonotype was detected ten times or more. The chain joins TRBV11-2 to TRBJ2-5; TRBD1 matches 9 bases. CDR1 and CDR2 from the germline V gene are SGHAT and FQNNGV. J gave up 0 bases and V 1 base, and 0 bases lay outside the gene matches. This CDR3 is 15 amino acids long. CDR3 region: CASSLGDRDQETQYF. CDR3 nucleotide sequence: TGTGCCAGCAGCTTAGGGGACAGGGACCAAGAGACCCAGTACTTC.

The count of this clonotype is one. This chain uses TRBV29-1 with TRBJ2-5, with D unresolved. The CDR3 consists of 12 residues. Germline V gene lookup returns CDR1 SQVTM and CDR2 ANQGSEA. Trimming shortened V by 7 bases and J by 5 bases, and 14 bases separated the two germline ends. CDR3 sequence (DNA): TGCAGCGCCGCCGTCCGTCGGGAGACCCAGTACTTC. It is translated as CSAAVRRETQYF.

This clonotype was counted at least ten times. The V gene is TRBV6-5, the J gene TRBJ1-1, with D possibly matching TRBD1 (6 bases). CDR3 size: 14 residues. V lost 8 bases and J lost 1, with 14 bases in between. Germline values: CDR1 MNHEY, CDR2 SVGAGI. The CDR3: CASARGRANTEAFF. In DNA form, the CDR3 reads TGTGCCAGCGCCAGGGGCAGGGCGAACACTGAAGCTTTCTTT.

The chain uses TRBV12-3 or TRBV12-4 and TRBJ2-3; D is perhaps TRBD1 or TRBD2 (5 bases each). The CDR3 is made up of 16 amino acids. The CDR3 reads CVSGPITPRDDPRQYF. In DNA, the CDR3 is TGTGTCAGTGGACCTATCACCCCCCGGGACGACCCCAGGCAGTATTTT.

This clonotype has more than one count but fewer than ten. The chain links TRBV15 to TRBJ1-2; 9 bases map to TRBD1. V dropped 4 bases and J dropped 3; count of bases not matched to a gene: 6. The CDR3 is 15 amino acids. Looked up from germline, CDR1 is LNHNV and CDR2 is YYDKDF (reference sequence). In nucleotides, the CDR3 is TGTGCCACCAGCACGGGGACAGGGTCGGACTATGGCTACACCTTC. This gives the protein CATSTGTGSDYGYTF.

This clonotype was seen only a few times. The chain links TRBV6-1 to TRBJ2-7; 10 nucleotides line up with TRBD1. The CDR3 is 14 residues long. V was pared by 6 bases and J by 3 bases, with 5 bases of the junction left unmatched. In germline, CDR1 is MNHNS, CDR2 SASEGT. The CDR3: CASRMTGGDYEQYF. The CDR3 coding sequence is TGTGCCAGCAGGATGACAGGGGGCGACTACGAGCAGTACTTC.

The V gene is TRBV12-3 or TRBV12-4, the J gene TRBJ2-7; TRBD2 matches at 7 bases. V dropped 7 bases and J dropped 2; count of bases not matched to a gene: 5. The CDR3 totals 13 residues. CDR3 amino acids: CASTTSSAYEQYF. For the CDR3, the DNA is TGTGCCAGCACGACTAGCTCCGCCTACGAGCAGTACTTC.